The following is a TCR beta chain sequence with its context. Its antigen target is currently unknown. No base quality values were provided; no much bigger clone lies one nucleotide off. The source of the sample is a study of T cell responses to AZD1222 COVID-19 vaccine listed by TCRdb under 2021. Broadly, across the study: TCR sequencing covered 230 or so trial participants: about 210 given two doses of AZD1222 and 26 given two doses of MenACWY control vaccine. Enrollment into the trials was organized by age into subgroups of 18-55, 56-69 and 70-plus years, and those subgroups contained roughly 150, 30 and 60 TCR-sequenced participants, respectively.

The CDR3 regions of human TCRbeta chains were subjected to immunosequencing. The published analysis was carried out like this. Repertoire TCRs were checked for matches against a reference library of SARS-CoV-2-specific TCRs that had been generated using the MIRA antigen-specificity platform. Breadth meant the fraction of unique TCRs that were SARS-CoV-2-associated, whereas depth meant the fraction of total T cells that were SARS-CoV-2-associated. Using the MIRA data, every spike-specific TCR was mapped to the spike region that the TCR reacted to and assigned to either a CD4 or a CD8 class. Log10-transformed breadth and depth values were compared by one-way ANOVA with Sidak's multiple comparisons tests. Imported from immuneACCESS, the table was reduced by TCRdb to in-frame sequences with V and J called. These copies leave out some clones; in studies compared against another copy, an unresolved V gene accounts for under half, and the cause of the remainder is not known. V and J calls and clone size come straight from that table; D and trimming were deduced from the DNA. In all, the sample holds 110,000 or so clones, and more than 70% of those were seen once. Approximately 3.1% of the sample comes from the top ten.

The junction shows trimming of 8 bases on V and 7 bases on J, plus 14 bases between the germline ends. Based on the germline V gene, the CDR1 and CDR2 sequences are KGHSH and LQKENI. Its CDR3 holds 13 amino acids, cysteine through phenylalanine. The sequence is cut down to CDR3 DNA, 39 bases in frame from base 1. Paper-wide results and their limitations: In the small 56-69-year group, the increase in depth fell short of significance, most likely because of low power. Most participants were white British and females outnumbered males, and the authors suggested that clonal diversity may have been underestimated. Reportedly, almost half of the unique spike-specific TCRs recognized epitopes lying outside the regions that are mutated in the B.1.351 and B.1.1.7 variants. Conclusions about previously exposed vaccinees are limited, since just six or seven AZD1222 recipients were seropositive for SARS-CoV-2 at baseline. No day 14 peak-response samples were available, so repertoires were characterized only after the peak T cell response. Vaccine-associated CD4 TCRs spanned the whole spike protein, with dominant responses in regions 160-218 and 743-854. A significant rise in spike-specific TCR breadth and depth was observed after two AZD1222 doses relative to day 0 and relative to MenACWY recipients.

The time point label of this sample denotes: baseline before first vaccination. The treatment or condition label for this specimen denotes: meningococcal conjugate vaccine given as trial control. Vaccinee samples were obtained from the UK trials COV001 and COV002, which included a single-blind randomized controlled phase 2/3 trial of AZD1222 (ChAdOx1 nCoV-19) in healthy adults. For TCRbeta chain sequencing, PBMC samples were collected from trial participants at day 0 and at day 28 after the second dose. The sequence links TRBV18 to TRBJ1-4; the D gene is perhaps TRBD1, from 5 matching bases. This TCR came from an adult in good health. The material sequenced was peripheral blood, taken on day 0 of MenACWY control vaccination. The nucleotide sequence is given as TGTGCCAGCGAGGACGGGGCGAGTGAAAAACTGTTTTTT. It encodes CASEDGASEKLFF.